This T cell receptor (beta chain) was retrieved from a study of blood T cell repertoires in COVID-19. As originally analysed: The assay estimated nucleated cells by amplifying reference gene primers. TCRdb's table, derived via immunoSEQ multiplex PCR, lists solely in-frame clones and lacks some. D and trimming were read from the DNA, whereas the V and J calls and clone size are those reported in that table. The repertoire has roughly 360,000 clones, 88% of them found once; the top ten carry around 0.95%. This CDR3 spans 19 amino acids. The germline gives CDR1 LNHNV, CDR2 YYDKDF (reference sequence). With 5 bases clipped from V and 0 bases from J, the junction kept 9 bases outside the gene matches.

The clonotype comes from a woman younger than 45 with acute COVID-19. The sequencing input was PBMCs or T cells enriched from blood (not recorded which). The gene calls are TRBV15 and TRBJ2-3, with TRBD2 matching over 15 bases. The CDR3 region has the DNA TGTGCCACCAGCCCCTTTTTCGGGACTAGCGGGGGGAGCACAGATACGCAGTATTTT. The encoded protein is CATSPFFGTSGGSTDTQYF. The variable domain in full, completed from reference TRBV15 and TRBJ2-3, reads DAMVIQNPRYQVTQFGKPVTLSCSQTLNHNVMYWYQQKSSQAPKLLFHYYDKDFNNEADTPDNFQSRRPNTSFCFLDIRSPGLGDTAMYLCATSPFFGTSGGSTDTQYFGPGTRLTVL.